This entry describes one TCR beta chain. Its antigen is currently unknown. The data derive from a study of cytomegalovirus exposure and HLA in healthy donors. Overall study findings and caveats: Highly shared sequence variants in one cluster were likely a sequencing artifact. In vitro confirmation showed a few CMV-associated chains to be CMV antigen specific.

The trim removed 4 bases at V and 8 bases at J, leaving 16 bases unmatched. The length of the CDR3 is 17 residues. Germline V gene data show CDR1 as MGHRA and CDR2 as YSYEKL. The PCR had 60 Vbeta and 13 Jbeta primers. Clones were sequenced by immunoSEQ multiplex PCR, and TCRdb holds only the in-frame ones, with some missing. The sample lists around 150,000 clones; approximately 62% were seen once. Sequenced sample: PBMCs. This chain connects TRBV4-1 to TRBJ2-1; 8 bases match TRBD2. The TCR originated in a human donor in good health. This chain's CDR3 is CASSPNPREGLNDEQFF. CDR3 nucleotides: TGCGCCAGCAGCCCCAACCCCCGGGAGGGCCTAAACGATGAGCAGTTCTTC.